The 20 T cell receptor beta chains below were found in one sample sequenced in a study of OX40 agonist ivuxolimab in advanced cancers. Libraries were prepared by immunoSEQ multiplex PCR; TCRdb keeps only in-frame clonotypes and omits some of them. The table lists some 86,000 clones, about 94% of them singletons, with roughly 9.8% in the top ten. Specimen: CD4+ or CD8+ T cells sorted from blood, collected in a trial of the OX40 agonist ivuxolimab. The receptors come from an adult with an advanced solid tumor such as melanoma, head and neck, liver or kidney cancer.

V gene TRBV28 combines with J gene TRBJ2-5; D uncertain. Germline assignment: CDR1 MDHEN and CDR2 SYDVKM. CDR3 length: 14 residues. V was shortened by 5 bases and J by 3 bases, with 13 bases between the two germline ends. The CDR3 region is CASSILVEEETQYF. Written as DNA, the CDR3 is TGTGCCAGCAGTATTTTAGTGGAAGAAGAGACCCAGTACTTC.

The chain combines TRBV7-2 with TRBJ2-7, with 7 positions matching TRBD2. The germline V gene encodes CDR1 SGHTA and CDR2 FQGNSA. Trimming removed 1 base from V and 7 bases from J; junction bases left unmatched: 10. The length of the CDR3 is 15 residues. The chain's CDR3 is CASSLEEGGPWEQYF. The CDR3 nucleotides are TGTGCCAGCAGCTTAGAGGAGGGAGGGCCTTGGGAGCAGTACTTC. The variable domain in full, with the rest retrieved from reference TRBV7-2 and TRBJ2-7, is GAGVSQSPSNKVTEKGKDVELRCDPISGHTALYWYRQSLGQGLEFLIYFQGNSAPDKSGLPSDRFSAERTGGSVSTLTIQRTQQEDSAVYLCASSLEEGGPWEQYFGPGTRLTVT.

The chain uses TRBV2 and TRBJ2-7, with D tentatively TRBD1 (6 bases). Germline lookup yields CDR1 SNHLY and CDR2 FYNNEI. Trimming took 5 bases from V and 3 from J, leaving 14 bases between them. The CDR3 sequence is 14 residues long. CDR3 loop: CASSYPGQSYEQYF. Written as DNA, the CDR3 is TGTGCCAGCAGTTATCCGGGACAAAGCTACGAGCAGTACTTC.

The V and J genes are TRBV7-9 and TRBJ2-7; 8 bases are a match to TRBD2. V shed 5 bases and J 3 bases; nucleotides not matched to a gene: 6. CDR3 length: 14 amino acids. Germline V gene data show CDR1 as SEHNR and CDR2 as FQNEAQ (reference sequence). The CDR3 DNA reads as TGTGCCAGCAGCGTGGGACTAGTAGACTACGAGCAGTACTTC. Translating it yields CASSVGLVDYEQYF.

This sequence joins TRBV27 and TRBJ2-2; 9 nucleotides line up with TRBD1. There are 14 residues in the CDR3. V dropped 7 bases and J dropped 2; count of bases not matched to a gene: 2. CDR1 MNHEY and CDR2 SMNVEV come from the germline V gene (reference sequence). The CDR3 nucleotides are TGTGCCAGCACGGGACAGGGAAACACCGGGGAGCTGTTTTTT. Amino acids: CASTGQGNTGELFF.

This clone was counted a single time. V and J are TRBV4-1 and TRBJ2-7; the match to TRBD2 covers 8 bases. Germline CDR1 MGHRA, CDR2 YSYEKL. With 0 bases clipped from V and 4 bases from J, the junction kept 5 bases outside the gene matches. This CDR3 has 15 residues. The CDR3 is CASSQDRGGGYEQYF. The CDR3 region has the DNA TGCGCCAGCAGCCAAGATCGGGGCGGGGGGTACGAGCAGTACTTC.

The chain carries TRBV18 and TRBJ2-7; 7 bases map to TRBD1. The CDR3 loop spans 15 amino acids. J gave up 2 bases and V 6 bases, and 10 bases lay outside the gene matches. CDR1 and CDR2 (germline): KGHSH, LQKENI. The CDR3 loop is CASSPSRDSPYEQYF. CDR3 DNA: TGTGCCAGCTCCCCAAGCCGGGACAGTCCCTACGAGCAGTACTTC. Together with reference TRBV18 and TRBJ2-7, the CDR3 gives the full variable domain: NAGVMQNPRHLVRRRGQEARLRCSPMKGHSHVYWYRQLPEEGLKFMVYLQKENIIDESGMPKERFSAEFPKEGPSILRIQQVVRGDSAAYFCASSPSRDSPYEQYFGPGTRLTVT.

This chain joins TRBV5-4 and TRBJ2-7; tentative D call: TRBD2 (7 bases). V was pared by 0 bases and J by 13 bases, with 17 bases between. The length of the CDR3 is 13 residues. Looked up from germline, CDR1 is SGHNT and CDR2 is YYREEE (reference sequence). CDR3 amino acids: CASSLEGGFLPYF. DNA for the CDR3: TGTGCCAGCAGCTTGGAGGGGGGGTTCCTCCCTTACTTC.

The CDR3 coding sequence is TGTGCCAGTAGTATTAACCTAGCGGCGAACACCGGGGAGCTGTTTTTT. Encoded protein: CASSINLAANTGELFF. V and J are TRBV19 and TRBJ2-2; 7 bases line up with TRBD2. The CDR3 totals 16 residues. After removal of 3 bases from V and 0 bases from J, the junction contained 4 bases not matched to a gene. From germline, CDR1 is LNHDA and CDR2 SQIVND (reference sequence).

V and J are TRBV21-1 and TRBJ2-7. TRBV21-1 is termed a pseudogene. The CDR3 runs 13 residues. CDR3: CASSNLPLDEQYF. CDR3 nucleotide sequence: TGTGCCAGCAGCAATCTCCCATTGGACGAGCAGTACTTC.

The chain recombines TRBV19 with TRBJ1-5; possible D gene TRBD1, 6 bases. Germline lookup yields CDR1 LNHDA and CDR2 SQIVND (reference sequence). CDR3 size: 17 residues. V lost 3 bases and J 5 bases, leaving 20 bases between the germline ends. CDR3 amino acids: CASSIPGGTEFYQPQHF. The CDR3 DNA reads as TGTGCCAGTAGTATCCCGGGGGGCACAGAGTTCTATCAGCCCCAGCATTTT.

A single count supports this clone. The chain carries TRBV11-2 and TRBJ1-2; D is unresolved. The CDR3 is made up of 13 amino acids. Trimming stripped 2 bases from V and 8 bases from J, with 12 bases between. CDR1 is SGHAT, CDR2 FQNNGV, per germline. The CDR3 protein is CASSLPDGLGYTF. Here the CDR3 DNA reads TGTGCCAGCAGCTTACCAGACGGCCTAGGCTACACCTTC.

This chain uses TRBV27 with TRBJ1-6; weak D call: TRBD1 (6 bases). In germline, CDR1 is MNHEY, CDR2 SMNVEV (reference sequence). The CDR3 contains 14 residues. Trimming cost V 5 bases and J 5 bases, with 10 bases left between them. CDR3 sequence: CASSTTGNNSPLHF. The CDR3 nucleotides are TGTGCCAGCAGTACTACAGGGAATAATTCACCCCTCCACTTT.

The chain combines TRBV5-6 with TRBJ1-2; TRBD1 is a possible D gene (6 bases). This CDR3 is built from 17 residues. CDR1 and CDR2 from the germline V gene are SGHDT and YYEEEE. Trimming stripped 0 bases from V and 4 bases from J, with 19 bases between. The CDR3 here is CASSLGGGGGVPYGYTF. The CDR3 DNA sequence: TGTGCCAGCAGCTTGGGCGGTGGAGGGGGGGTCCCCTATGGCTACACCTTC.

This clone was found once. V usage is TRBV28 and J usage is TRBJ1-2; D might be TRBD1 (6 bases). The CDR3 loop spans 12 amino acids. Germline V gene sequence: CDR1 MDHEN, CDR2 SYDVKM. The V end was cut by 6 bases, the J end by 6 bases, with 11 bases between. In DNA, the CDR3 is TGTGCCAGCAGCCTAGGGGGAAATGGCTACACCTTC. This encodes CASSLGGNGYTF.

The table lists this clone with a count of one. The chain couples TRBV7-9 to TRBJ2-5; D is ambiguous. The CDR3 extends over 11 amino acids. Trimming took off 4 bases at V and 4 bases at J, with 4 bases between the two ends. The germline V gene has CDR1 SEHNR and CDR2 FQNEAQ (reference sequence). CDR3 bases: TGTGCCAGCAGCTACGGAGAGACCCAGTACTTC. The encoded protein is CASSYGETQYF.

In DNA form, the CDR3 reads TGTGCCAGCAGCGCTCTCGGGGCCGGCGAAGAGACCCAGTACTTC. Its translation is CASSALGAGEETQYF. The genes are TRBV5-6 and TRBJ2-5, with D perhaps TRBD1 or TRBD2 (5 bases each). This CDR3 has 15 amino acids. Germline-derived CDR1 and CDR2 are SGHDT and YYEEEE. Trimming shortened V by 4 bases and J by 3 bases, and 16 bases separated the two germline ends.

The gene calls are TRBV5-6 and TRBJ1-4; a possible D gene is TRBD1 (6 bases). This CDR3 is built from 14 residues. Trimming pared 4 bases from V and 5 bases from J, leaving 12 bases between. Germline CDR1 SGHDT, CDR2 YYEEEE. CDR3 sequence (DNA): TGTGCCAGCAGCCTGGGGGGCGCCAATGAAAAACTGTTTTTT. Residues: CASSLGGANEKLFF. Supplemented by reference TRBV5-6 and TRBJ1-4, the full variable domain reads DAGVTQSPTHLIKTRGQQVTLRCSPKSGHDTVSWYQQALGQGPQFIFQYYEEEERQRGNFPDRFSGHQFPNYSSELNVNALLLGDSALYLCASSLGGANEKLFFGSGTQLSVL.

V usage is TRBV7-9 and J usage is TRBJ2-1; 9 bases are a match to TRBD2. Germline V gene data show CDR1 as SEHNR and CDR2 as FQNEAQ (reference sequence). The CDR3 contains 15 residues. V was clipped by 2 bases and J by 7 bases; unmatched bases: 6. The DNA for the CDR3 is TGTGCCAGCAGCTTATACGCGGGAGGGCTTAATGAGCAGTTCTTC. The encoded protein is CASSLYAGGLNEQFF. Full variable domain (rest looked up from reference TRBV7-9 and TRBJ2-1): DTGVSQNPRHKITKRGQNVTFRCDPISEHNRLYWYRQTLGQGPEFLTYFQNEAQLEKSRLLSDRFSAERPKGSFSTLEIQRTEQGDSAMYLCASSLYAGGLNEQFFGPGTRLTVL.

This chain connects TRBV5-4 to TRBJ2-5; the D is unclear. This CDR3 comprises 15 residues. The V end lost 6 bases, the J end lost 5 bases, and 20 bases lay between the germline ends. From germline, CDR1 is SGHNT and CDR2 YYREEE (reference sequence). The CDR3 region has the DNA TGTGCCAGCACCGATGGTTTGCTAGATGGTGAGACCCAGTACTTC. It is translated as CASTDGLLDGETQYF.